These 5 T cell receptor beta chains were sequenced from one sample in a study of identical twins. TCRdb re-analysed the 5' RACE reads in MiXCR, keeping a single row per CDR3 protein. The sample holds 300,000 or so distinct CDR3 sequences, nearly 9.5% seen once. Separately, the same data were catalogued under a study of yellow fever vaccine responses in identical twins.

Sample: CD8+ T cells sorted from blood. Receptors were obtained from a woman younger than 30 in good health.

This clonotype occurred many times. The chain is built from TRBV23-1 and TRBJ2-1, with D possibly being TRBD1 or TRBD2 (6 bases each). TRBV23-1 is recorded as an ORF, its role being uncertain. V dropped 0 bases and J dropped 6 bases, with 18 bases sitting between them. The CDR3 loop spans 17 amino acids. The CDR3 DNA follows: TGCGCCAGCAGTCAATCGGTCTCGGCTGAGGGGGGCAATGAGCAGTTCTTC. This codes for CASSQSVSAEGGNEQFF.

V and J are TRBV28 and TRBJ2-3; TRBD1 might be the D (5 bases). This CDR3 contains 14 residues. Germline CDR1 MDHEN, CDR2 SYDVKM. V lost 6 bases to trimming and J lost 0 bases, with 10 bases between them. The CDR3 DNA is TGTGCCAGCAGCTTACAGGTTAGCACAGATACGCAGTATTTT. The encoded protein is CASSLQVSTDTQYF.

The rearrangement uses TRBV27 and TRBJ1-4; TRBD1 agrees at 11 bases. The V gene end was trimmed by 3 bases and the J gene end by 10 bases; junction bases not matched to a gene: 4. The germline V gene encodes CDR1 MNHEY and CDR2 SMNVEV (reference sequence). This CDR3 has 14 residues. Here the CDR3 reads CASSLAGTGGKLFF. CDR3 coding DNA: TGTGCCAGCAGTTTGGCAGGGACAGGGGGAAAACTGTTTTTT.

This chain uses TRBV27 with TRBJ2-1; 10 bases are a match to TRBD1. The CDR3 length is 15 residues. J gave up 12 bases and V 4 bases, and 12 bases lay outside the gene matches. Germline CDR1 reads MNHEY; CDR2 reads SMNVEV (reference sequence). This CDR3 reads CASSWTGGPMMGQFF. CDR3 nucleotides: TGTGCCAGCAGTTGGACAGGGGGACCAATGATGGGGCAGTTCTTC.

This clonotype was counted at least ten times. The chain uses TRBV12-3 or TRBV12-4 and TRBJ2-7; no reliable D call. The CDR3 has 14 amino acids. Trimming took 7 bases from V and 7 from J, leaving 20 bases between them. DNA of the CDR3: TGTGCCAGCACCCCCGGAGTGGAAGCCCTGGAGCAGTACTTC. This translates into CASTPGVEALEQYF.